The text below deals with one T cell receptor (beta chain). Its antigen is currently unknown. This sample stems from a study of identical twins' blood T cells. Sample barcodes were added at both library ends during cDNA synthesis. Authors' methods: Per-library CDR3 reads ranged about 2.2 to 3.6 million; clonotypes, ~100,000 to ~550,000. TCRdb independently ran MiXCR on the 5' RACE reads; one entry per CDR3 protein. TCRdb's processing, not the authors' own work, is the source of the V and J calls. The sample has 300,000 to 450,000 distinct CDR3 sequences, roughly 30% seen once; the top ten hold about 6%. CDR3 length: 14 amino acids. V dropped 3 bases and J dropped 1 base, with 8 bases sitting between them. Per the germline V gene, CDR1 is SGHRS and CDR2 is YFSETQ. Findings of the study overall: Twins shared more top CDR3 clonotypes than unrelated donors did. Twin similarity might stem from environmental factors, not only genetics.

This chain uses TRBV5-1 with TRBJ1-3; D ambiguous. Sample: PBMCs. The source of this sequence is a woman between 18 and 55 years old in good health. As DNA, the CDR3 is TGCGCCAGCAGCTCCTGGGGTTCTGGAAACACCATATATTTT. Translating it yields CASSSWGSGNTIYF.